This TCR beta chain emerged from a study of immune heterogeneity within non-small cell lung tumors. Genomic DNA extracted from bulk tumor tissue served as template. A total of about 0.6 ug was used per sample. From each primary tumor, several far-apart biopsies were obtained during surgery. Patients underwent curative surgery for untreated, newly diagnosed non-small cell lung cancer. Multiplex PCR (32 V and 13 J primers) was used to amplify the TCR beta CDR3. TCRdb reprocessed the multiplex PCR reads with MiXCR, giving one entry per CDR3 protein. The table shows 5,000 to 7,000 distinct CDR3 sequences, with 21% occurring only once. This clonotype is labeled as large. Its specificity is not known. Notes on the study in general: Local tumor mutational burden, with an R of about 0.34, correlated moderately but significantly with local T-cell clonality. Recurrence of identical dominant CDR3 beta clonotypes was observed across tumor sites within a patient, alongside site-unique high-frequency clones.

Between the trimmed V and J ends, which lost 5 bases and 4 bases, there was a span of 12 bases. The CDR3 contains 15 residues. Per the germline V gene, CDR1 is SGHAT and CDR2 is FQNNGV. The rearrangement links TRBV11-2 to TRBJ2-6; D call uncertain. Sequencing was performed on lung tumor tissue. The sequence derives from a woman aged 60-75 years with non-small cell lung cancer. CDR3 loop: CASSDGRAGANVLTF. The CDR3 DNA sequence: TGTGCCAGCAGCGACGGTAGGGCCGGGGCCAACGTCCTGACTTTC.